The 4 T cell receptor beta chains presented below share a single source sample, sequenced in a study of CD8 T cells in ankylosing spondylitis. TCRdb ran MiXCR on the 5' RACE reads and lists one entry per CDR3 protein. This repertoire shows about 320,000 distinct CDR3 sequences, about 9.9% found once; its top ten account for about a tenth. Material: blood, either unsorted or a sorted T cell fraction (not recorded which). All receptors derive from a female donor with ankylosing spondylitis or in good health (not recorded which).

This clonotype appeared a single time. The chain joins TRBV28 to TRBJ2-3, with D unclear. The J call may be in error: the DNA end matches TRBJ1-5 better. The CDR3 totals 15 residues. Germline values: CDR1 MDHEN, CDR2 SYDVKM. CDR3 nucleotide sequence: TGTGCCAGCACCCAACTAGCGGTTTCCACAGATACGCAGCATTTT. This sequence encodes CASTQLAVSTDTQHF.

This clonotype was seen more than once but under ten times. The chain recombines TRBV15 with TRBJ2-3, with D possibly being TRBD2 (7 bases). Germline CDR1 reads LNHNV; CDR2 reads YYDKDF (reference sequence). The CDR3 runs 15 residues. V was trimmed by 3 bases and J by 4 bases, leaving 14 bases between them. Written as DNA, the CDR3 is TGTGCCACCAGCAGGAGTGGGGGGGCGGCAGATACGCAGTATTTT. Translation: CATSRSGGAADTQYF.

This clonotype appeared many times. The chain has TRBV20-1 and TRBJ2-1, with 8 positions matching TRBD2. The CDR3 is made up of 15 amino acids. Germline V gene sequence: CDR1 DFQATT, CDR2 SNEGSKA (reference sequence). The J segment lost 7 bases and the V segment lost 6 bases, leaving 14 bases of the junction unmatched. Here the CDR3 DNA reads TGCAGTGCACCTCGTACGGCGGGGGGTGGGAATGAGCAGTTCTTC. Its protein product is CSAPRTAGGGNEQFF.

The V and J genes are TRBV20-1 and TRBJ2-3; TRBD2 might be the D (6 bases). V was pared by 5 bases and J by 7 bases, with 22 bases between. CDR1 and CDR2 from the germline V gene are DFQATT and SNEGSKA (reference sequence). The CDR3 sequence is 15 residues long. Here the CDR3 reads CSAPPWSGPTNTQYF. The CDR3 DNA sequence: TGCAGTGCTCCCCCCTGGAGCGGGCCCACGAATACGCAGTATTTT.